The 17 T cell receptor beta chains listed next were all sequenced from one sample in a study of metastatic and nonmetastatic thyroid tumors. TCRdb called clones again from the PCR reads with MiXCR. Among some 37,000 clones listed, roughly 20% were seen once. Each patient went into thyroid surgery without having received any treatment. Sequenced: blood. Every receptor here comes from a female donor with papillary thyroid cancer or a benign thyroid nodule (not recorded which). Some clones in this sample may be carry-over from other donors' samples.

This clone was seen repeatedly, ten times or more. The rearrangement links TRBV3-1 to TRBJ2-1; D possibly corresponds to TRBD2 (6 bases). CDR1 is LGHDT and CDR2 is YNNKEL in the germline V gene (reference sequence). CDR3 size: 13 residues. V was shortened by 6 bases and J by 4 bases, with 10 bases between the two germline ends. Here the CDR3 reads CASSGRGYNEQFF. CDR3 bases: TGTGCCAGCAGTGGGCGGGGTTACAATGAGCAGTTCTTC.

This clone has more than one count but fewer than ten. An end of the junction does not agree with germline; a read error may underlie this. V is TRBV28 and J is TRBJ2-7; no clear D gene. CDR3 length: 12 amino acids. Germline-derived CDR1 and CDR2 are MDHEN and SYDVKM. CDR3 protein: CASILNIYEQYF. CDR3 DNA sequence: TGTGCCAGCATTTTAAACATCTACGAGCAATACTTC.

This clone was counted between two and nine times. The chain joins TRBV6-1 to TRBJ1-1, with 9 bases lining up with TRBD1. The germline CDR1 and CDR2 sequences are MNHNS and SASEGT. This CDR3 is 15 amino acids long. Trimming at V came to 3 bases and at J to 1 base, leaving 3 bases not matched to a gene. CDR3 nucleotides: TGTGCCAGCAGTGAGGGGGACAGGGCGAACACTGAAGCTTTCTTT. Translated: CASSEGDRANTEAFF.

This chain joins TRBV7-2 and TRBJ2-7; 11 bases fit TRBD1. Per germline, CDR1 SGHTA and CDR2 FQGNSA. Trimming removed 5 bases from V and 4 bases from J; junction bases left unmatched: 4. The CDR3 loop spans 14 amino acids. CDR3 amino acids: CASSRTGGLYEQYF. CDR3 bases: TGTGCCAGCAGCCGGACAGGGGGCTTGTACGAGCAGTACTTC. The full variable domain, with the rest looked up from reference TRBV7-2 and TRBJ2-7, is GAGVSQSPSNKVTEKGKDVELRCDPISGHTALYWYRQSLGQGLEFLIYFQGNSAPDKSGLPSDRFSAERTGGSVSTLTIQRTQQEDSAVYLCASSRTGGLYEQYFGPGTRLTVT.

In this sample, this clone is medium-sized. The genes are TRBV12-3 or TRBV12-4 and TRBJ2-2; the D call may be TRBD1 or TRBD2 (6 bases each). The CDR3 length is 15 residues. V shed 3 bases and J shed 3 bases, with 11 bases lying between them. CDR3 in DNA: TGTGCCAGCAGTTTCGGGGGCGCGGACACCGGGGAGCTGTTTTTT. Amino acid sequence: CASSFGGADTGELFF.

With regard to this clone: At one end the junction does not follow the germline gene, possibly because of a read error. The chain uses TRBV6-1 and TRBJ2-3, with 8 bases fitting TRBD2. CDR3 length equals 14 residues. In germline, CDR1 is MNHNS, CDR2 SASEGT. CDR3 nucleotides: TGCGCCAGCAGTATAGCGGGGTCTACAGATACGCAGTGTTTT. This encodes CASSIAGSTDTQCF.

This clone was seen at least ten times. The chain employs TRBV6-1 and TRBJ2-2; a possible D gene is TRBD1 (5 bases). Germline CDR1 and CDR2: MNHNS and SASEGT. Trimming removed 6 bases at V and 4 bases at J, with 15 bases between. This CDR3 is built from 15 residues. CDR3 loop: CASSGFQGGTGELFF. The CDR3 coding sequence is TGTGCCAGCAGCGGTTTTCAGGGCGGCACCGGGGAGCTGTTTTTT.

The rearrangement links TRBV6-1 to TRBJ2-1; tentatively, D is TRBD2 (6 bases). Trimming pared 7 bases from V and 9 bases from J, leaving 22 bases between. The CDR3 length is 15 residues. The germline V gene has CDR1 MNHNS and CDR2 SASEGT. CDR3 amino acids: CASIDTGARRGEQFF. In DNA, the CDR3 is TGTGCCAGCATTGATACCGGGGCCCGGCGGGGTGAGCAGTTCTTC.

This rearrangement joins TRBV10-1 to TRBJ2-7; no firm D call. V lost 3 bases, J lost 5 bases, and 14 bases lay in between. The CDR3 contains 14 residues. The germline V gene encodes CDR1 WNHNN and CDR2 SYGVQD (reference sequence). The CDR3 sequence: CASSEYRASHEQYF. CDR3 DNA: TGCGCCAGCAGTGAATATAGGGCGAGCCACGAGCAGTACTTC.

The chain is built from TRBV19 and TRBJ2-5; D is perhaps TRBD1 or TRBD2 (5 bases each). The CDR3 runs to 15 residues. Per germline, CDR1 LNHDA and CDR2 SQIVND (reference sequence). The V gene lost 7 bases and the J gene lost 7 bases, with 22 bases spanning the gap. This chain's CDR3 is CASIPFHHDGGTQYF. Written as DNA, the CDR3 is TGTGCCAGTATCCCTTTTCATCACGATGGGGGGACCCAGTACTTC. Full variable domain (remainder filled in from reference TRBV19 and TRBJ2-5): DGGITQSPKYLFRKEGQNVTLSCEQNLNHDAMYWYRQDPGQGLRLIYYSQIVNDFQKGDIAEGYSVSREKKESFPLTVTSAQKNPTAFYLCASIPFHHDGGTQYFGPGTRLLVL.

This clone is a singleton in its sample. V usage is TRBV11-2 and J usage is TRBJ2-1; D gene uncertain. Germline CDR1 SGHAT, CDR2 FQNNGV. Trimming left V 2 bases short and J 6 bases short, with 8 bases between. This CDR3 contains 13 residues. CDR3: CASSLCPSNEQFF. CDR3 sequence (DNA): TGTGCCAGCAGCTTATGTCCCTCCAATGAGCAGTTCTTC.

This clone was counted only a few times. An end of the junction differs from the germline gene, which may be a read error. The sample carries other DNA sequences with the same CDR3. The chain carries TRBV28 and TRBJ1-6; unclear D gene. The CDR3 is made up of 14 amino acids. CDR1 and CDR2 from the germline V gene are MDHEN and SYDVKM. The CDR3 loop is CANSLWSVRSPLHF. The CDR3 nucleotides are TGTGCCAACAGTTTATGGTCGGTTCGTTCACCCCTCCACTTT.

A few counts support this clone. V usage is TRBV6-1 and J usage is TRBJ1-6; 7 bases are shared with TRBD1. Germline V gene lookup returns CDR1 MNHNS and CDR2 SASEGT. CDR3 length equals 13 residues. CDR3 bases: TGTTCCATCAGGGGGGCTATTTATTCACCCCTCCACTTT. Translating gives CSIRGAIYSPLHF.

This clone has a count of ten or more. The V call is TRBV4-1, the J call TRBJ2-7, with no clear D. CDR1 is MGHRA, CDR2 YSYEKL, per germline. Trimming removed 0 bases from V and 12 bases from J, with 15 bases in between. This CDR3 is built from 13 residues. DNA of the CDR3: TGCGCCAGCAGCCAAGATCAGGTCGGAGAAAGGTACTTC. This encodes CASSQDQVGERYF.

This clone was seen many times. V usage is TRBV4-1 and J usage is TRBJ1-4; the match to TRBD1 covers 8 bases. The J segment lost 8 bases and the V segment lost 4 bases, leaving 12 bases of the junction unmatched. The CDR3 runs to 16 residues. Germline values: CDR1 MGHRA, CDR2 YSYEKL. CDR3 bases: TGCGCCAGCAGCCTAACTCCAGGGGGCGCGAAAGAAAAACTGTTTTTT. It translates to CASSLTPGGAKEKLFF.

This clone has at least ten counts. The CDR3 DNA follows: TGTGCCTGGATCGGGGCGTACAGGCTGACTACCTACGAGCAGTACTTC. It specifies CAWIGAYRLTTYEQYF. This chain links TRBV30 with TRBJ2-7; the D gene could be TRBD1 or TRBD2 (5 bases each). From germline, CDR1 is GTSNPN and CDR2 SVGIG (reference sequence). The V gene lost 4 bases and the J gene lost 2 bases, with 21 bases spanning the gap. The CDR3 length is 16 residues.

Details on this clone: This sequence may be a read error, since a much larger clone differs from it by one base. The chain combines TRBV3-1 with TRBJ2-7; weak D call: TRBD1 (5 bases). The CDR3 has 15 amino acids. Germline V lookup: CDR1 LGHDT, CDR2 YNNKEL (reference sequence). CDR3 DNA sequence: TGTGTCAGCAGCCAAGATCCCAGGGCCTCCTACGAGCAGTACTTC. Amino acids: CVSSQDPRASYEQYF.